The rows below give T cell receptor beta chains drawn from one sample of a study of T cell responses to AZD1222 COVID-19 vaccine. Profiling relied on immunoSEQ multiplex PCR, and the TCRdb table lists in-frame clones only, not all of them. This sample has around 130,000 clones; around 87% occur once, and the top ten carry 3%. The source material was peripheral blood, sampled 28 days after the second AZD1222 dose. The receptors originated from an adult who received the AZD1222 COVID-19 vaccine. CDR3s include the opening cysteine and the closing phenylalanine or tryptophan. The D gene is left open where the match is weak. Clone size is shown for a subset of rows, as once, few, many or a class of expanded clone.

D	J	size	V	DNA	CDR3
.	TRBJ2-1	.	TRBV3-1/TRBV3-2	TGTGCCAGCAGCCTTAACAATGAGCAGTTCTTC	CASSLNNEQFF
.	TRBJ2-3	.	TRBV30	TGTGCCTGGAGTGTAGTGAGCACAGATACGCAGTATTTT	CAWSVVSTDTQYF
.	TRBJ2-1	.	TRBV24-1	TGTGCCACCAGTGACGGGACAAGCAATGAGCAGTTCTTC	CATSDGTSNEQFF
.	TRBJ1-4	.	TRBV19	TGTGCCAGTAGTATTCTCCAGGGAAGGGATGAAAAACTGTTTTTT	CASSILQGRDEKLFF
TRBD1	TRBJ2-3	.	TRBV6-5	TGTGCCAGCAGCCATGGACAGGGAAGCACAGATACGCAGTATTTT	CASSHGQGSTDTQYF
.	TRBJ2-7	.	TRBV7-9	TGTGCCAGCAGCTTAGTCCTGAACGAGCAGTACTTC	CASSLVLNEQYF
TRBD1	TRBJ1-2	.	TRBV7-8	TGTGCCAGCAGCTTCGCCCCCGGGACAGCCACTAACTATGGCTACACCTTC	CASSFAPGTATNYGYTF
TRBD2	TRBJ2-3	.	TRBV6-4	TGTGCCAGCAGTGACAGCGGGGGGGCAGATACGCAGTATTTT	CASSDSGGADTQYF
TRBD2	TRBJ2-5	.	TRBV5-1	TGCGCCAGCAGCTTCACTAGGGGAGGGAGAGAGACCCAGTACTTC	CASSFTRGGRETQYF
TRBD1	TRBJ1-2	few	TRBV6-4	TGTGCCAGCAGTGACTCGGGGGACAGCAACTATGGCTACACCTTC	CASSDSGDSNYGYTF
TRBD2	TRBJ2-5	once	TRBV4-1	TGCGCCAGCAGCCAAGGTGGCAGCGGGGGACAAGAGACCCAGTACTTC	CASSQGGSGGQETQYF
.	TRBJ1-2	.	TRBV25-1	TGTGCCAGCAGTACGGACAGAATCTATGGCTACACCTTC	CASSTDRIYGYTF
.	TRBJ2-7	.	TRBV15	TGTGCCACCAGCAGAGCGCTAGCGCAGTCCTACGAGCAGTACTTC	CATSRALAQSYEQYF
.	TRBJ1-2	once	TRBV19	TGTGCCAGTAGTATAGAAGCCAGAAGCTATGGCTACACCTTC	CASSIEARSYGYTF
.	TRBJ1-1	.	TRBV2	TGTGCCAGCCTAGTCCTCGAGAACACTGAAGCTTTCTTT	CASLVLENTEAFF
TRBD1	TRBJ2-2	.	TRBV5-1	TGCGCCAGCAAAAGGACAGGGTTACCCGGGGAGCTGTTTTTT	CASKRTGLPGELFF
TRBD1	TRBJ1-5	.	TRBV12-3/TRBV12-4	TGTGCCAGCAGTCCACAGGGGCCACAGCCCCAGCATTTT	CASSPQGPQPQHF
.	TRBJ2-6	.	TRBV30	TGTGCCTGGAGGGCTCCGGGAACTGGGGCCAACGTCCTGACTTTC	CAWRAPGTGANVLTF
TRBD1	TRBJ1-5	.	TRBV6-5	TGTGCCAGCAGACTCTACAGGGGCGGCAATCAGCCCCAGCATTTT	CASRLYRGGNQPQHF
TRBD1	TRBJ1-1	.	TRBV7-6	TGTGCCAGCGGGACAGGGCCTGAAGCTTTCTTT	CASGTGPEAFF
.	TRBJ1-6	.	TRBV19	TGTGCCAGTAGTATGCACAAGACAGGCCAAAATTCACCCCTCCACTTT	CASSMHKTGQNSPLHF
TRBD1	TRBJ2-2	.	TRBV19	TGTGCCAGTAGTACGCCACCGGGACAGGGAATCACCGGGGAGCTGTTTTTT	CASSTPPGQGITGELFF
TRBD1	TRBJ1-2	.	TRBV7-9	TGTGCCAGCAGCCTCGGACAGGCGGGCGGCTACACCTTC	CASSLGQAGGYTF
TRBD2	TRBJ2-7	.	TRBV7-2	TGTGCCAGCAGCTCCCTAGCGGGGGCTTGGAGGAACGAGCAGTACTTC	CASSSLAGAWRNEQYF
.	TRBJ1-4	.	TRBV19	TGTGCCAGTAGTTCACCCCTCGCGCGGGAAAAACTGTTTTTT	CASSSPLAREKLFF
.	TRBJ1-5	.	TRBV10-3	TGTGCCATCAGTGGAGGAGATGGCAATCAGCCCCAGCATTTT	CAISGGDGNQPQHF